The rows below give T cell receptor beta chains drawn from one sample of a study of cytomegalovirus exposure and HLA in healthy donors. Profiling relied on immunoSEQ multiplex PCR, and the TCRdb table lists in-frame clones only, not all of them. The sample yields about 130,000 clones, 80% to 90% seen once. Sequenced: PBMCs. These receptors were taken from a woman aged 18-30 years in good health and CMV-seropositive. Each CDR3 is given with its conserved first and last residue. D genes are given only for firm matches. Only some rows state a clone size, as once, few, many or a class for expanded clones.

>18|TRBV7-2|TRBD2|TRBJ2-5|NA
CASSRSLASGGAGETQYF
TGTGCCAGCAGCCGAAGTCTGGCTAGCGGGGGGGCCGGAGAGACCCAGTACTTC
>12|TRBV7-9|NA|TRBJ1-2|few
CASSNRTGFDTF
TGTGCCAGCAGCAATCGTACAGGATTCGACACCTTC
>16|TRBV7-2|TRBD1|TRBJ1-2|NA
CASSLGGQGAGYGYTF
TGTGCCAGCAGCTTGGGCGGACAGGGGGCAGGCTATGGCTACACCTTC
>16|TRBV4-1|NA|TRBJ1-2|NA
CASRRIGRGWNYGYTF
TGCGCCAGCAGGCGAATCGGGAGGGGGTGGAACTATGGCTACACCTTC
>13|TRBV27|NA|TRBJ1-1|few
CASSLIKNTEAFF
TGTGCCAGCAGTTTAATAAAGAACACTGAAGCTTTCTTT
>15|TRBV9|TRBD2|TRBJ2-3|NA
CASSVTSGVTDTQYF
TGTGCCAGCAGCGTGACTAGCGGGGTAACAGATACGCAGTATTTT
>16|TRBV6-5|NA|TRBJ1-5|NA
CASSSTQGNGNQPQHF
TGTGCCAGCAGTTCCACACAGGGTAACGGCAATCAGCCCCAGCATTTT
>14|TRBV5-1|TRBD2|TRBJ2-7|NA
CASSLGGGVDEQYF
TGCGCCAGCAGCTTGGGCGGGGGAGTGGACGAGCAGTACTTC
>14|TRBV19|NA|TRBJ2-5|NA
CASSIGGGEARQYF
TGTGCCAGTAGTATTGGAGGGGGGGAAGCTCGCCAGTACTTC
>15|TRBV6-6|NA|TRBJ1-5|NA
CASTPEAFWQSPQHF
TGTGCCAGCACCCCGGAGGCTTTCTGGCAGTCGCCCCAGCATTTT
>15|TRBV29-1|TRBD1|TRBJ2-1|once
CSVRGQGNSYNEQFF
TGCAGCGTGCGAGGACAGGGTAATTCCTACAATGAGCAGTTCTTC
>15|TRBV6-1|NA|TRBJ1-5|NA
CASSKTGNSNQPQHF
TGTGCCAGCAGCAAAACAGGGAATAGCAATCAGCCCCAGCATTTT
>14|TRBV27|NA|TRBJ1-6|NA
CASSLTGYDSPLHF
TGTGCCAGCAGTCTCACAGGGTACGATTCACCCCTCCACTTT
>16|TRBV5-5|NA|TRBJ1-1|NA
CASSLAPTGVNTEAFF
TGTGCCAGCAGCTTGGCCCCAACAGGCGTGAACACTGAAGCTTTCTTT
>13|TRBV9|NA|TRBJ1-4|NA
CASSPGFREKLFF
TGTGCCAGCTCCCCGGGATTTCGCGAAAAACTGTTTTTT
>15|TRBV27|TRBD1|TRBJ1-2|NA
CASSLGSGGNYGYTF
TGTGCCAGCAGTTTAGGGTCAGGGGGAAACTATGGCTACACCTTC
>14|TRBV6-1|TRBD1|TRBJ2-7|NA
CASSAGQGAYEQYF
TGTGCCAGCAGTGCCGGACAGGGGGCGTACGAGCAGTACTTC
>16|TRBV30|TRBD1|TRBJ1-6|NA
CAWKEVGDRKSSPLHF
TGTGCCTGGAAGGAAGTGGGGGACAGAAAGAGCTCACCCCTCCACTTT
>14|TRBV19|TRBD2|TRBJ2-4|NA
CASSRGGAKNIQYF
TGTGCCAGCTCCCGGGGGGGAGCCAAAAACATTCAGTACTTC
>16|TRBV5-6|TRBD1|TRBJ2-5|NA
CASSYFRGQGKETQYF
TGTGCCAGCAGCTACTTTAGGGGACAGGGGAAGGAGACCCAGTACTTC
>12|TRBV28|NA|TRBJ1-2|NA
CASSPPGYGYTF
TGTGCCAGCAGTCCCCCGGGCTATGGCTACACCTTC
>17|TRBV11-2|TRBD1|TRBJ1-4|NA
CASSLGYRGEDNEKLFF
TGTGCCAGCAGCTTAGGGTACAGGGGAGAGGATAATGAAAAACTGTTTTTT
>16|TRBV4-2|TRBD1|TRBJ1-1|NA
CASSQGTGDDRTEAFF
TGTGCCAGCAGCCAAGGGACAGGGGATGACAGGACTGAAGCTTTCTTT
>14|TRBV5-5|NA|TRBJ1-2|NA
CASTRGGGDYGYTF
TGTGCCAGCACCCGCGGTGGAGGGGACTATGGCTACACCTTC
>14|TRBV7-7|NA|TRBJ2-1|NA
CASSYREGYNEQFF
TGTGCTAGCAGCTACAGGGAAGGGTACAATGAGCAGTTCTTC
>14|TRBV6-5|NA|TRBJ1-5|NA
CASSYGQGTQPQHF
TGTGCCAGCAGTTACGGGCAGGGTACCCAGCCCCAGCATTTT
>14|TRBV5-4|NA|TRBJ1-2|NA
CASRYIGGSGGYTF
TGTGCCAGCAGATACATCGGCGGGAGCGGAGGCTACACCTTC
>16|TRBV4-1|NA|TRBJ2-3|NA
CASSLRTFPSTDTQYF
TGCGCCAGCAGCCTCCGGACTTTTCCTAGCACAGATACGCAGTATTTT
>17|TRBV7-2|TRBD2|TRBJ2-5|NA
CASSSRLEKRGAKTQYF
TGTGCCAGCAGCTCACGCCTGGAGAAGCGGGGGGCGAAGACCCAGTACTTC
>13|TRBV6-5|NA|TRBJ1-1|NA
CARGRGSNTEAFF
TGTGCCAGAGGAAGGGGGTCGAACACTGAAGCTTTCTTT
>14|TRBV18|NA|TRBJ1-2|NA
CASSPGQQAHGYTF
TGTGCCAGCTCACCGGGACAACAAGCTCATGGCTACACCTTC
>15|TRBV19|NA|TRBJ2-2|once
CASSIWQGTTGELFF
TGTGCCAGTAGTATATGGCAGGGGACCACCGGGGAGCTGTTTTTT
>16|TRBV5-4|NA|TRBJ1-4|NA
CASSLGATGFGEKLFF
TGTGCCAGCAGCCTGGGGGCTACAGGGTTCGGGGAAAAACTGTTTTTT
>15|TRBV11-2|TRBD1|TRBJ1-1|NA
CASSPGQGLTTEAFF
TGTGCCAGCAGCCCCGGACAGGGATTGACCACTGAAGCTTTCTTT
>16|TRBV5-4|TRBD2|TRBJ2-3|NA
CASSLLAGGATDTQYF
TGTGCCAGCAGCCTGTTAGCGGGGGGGGCCACAGATACGCAGTATTTT
>12|TRBV7-9|NA|TRBJ1-1|NA
CASSPLGTEAFF
TGTGCCAGCAGCCCGCTAGGCACTGAAGCTTTCTTT
>17|TRBV16|NA|TRBJ2-3|NA
CASSQSHPGVSTDTQYF
TGTGCCAGCAGCCAATCACATCCGGGGGTCAGCACAGATACGCAGTATTTT
>11|TRBV6-5|NA|TRBJ1-2|few
CASRTRDGYTF
TGTGCCAGCAGGACAAGAGACGGCTACACCTTC
>15|TRBV6-1|NA|TRBJ1-4|NA
CASSEGETGPNAEFF
TGTGCCAGCAGTGAAGGGGAAACAGGGCCTAACGCAGAGTTTTTT
>13|TRBV6-4|NA|TRBJ1-1|NA
CASSVSVNTEAFF
TGTGCCAGCAGTGTATCGGTGAACACTGAAGCTTTCTTT
>17|TRBV28|TRBD2|TRBJ2-7|NA
CASSFVSGGESSYEQYF
TGTGCCAGCAGCTTTGTGAGCGGGGGGGAAAGCTCCTACGAGCAGTACTTC
>11|TRBV28|NA|TRBJ1-1|once
CASRLRTEAFF
TGTGCCAGCAGGTTGAGGACTGAAGCTTTCTTT
>15|TRBV7-9|TRBD1|TRBJ2-7|NA
CASNQPTGGIYEQYF
TGTGCCAGCAACCAACCGACAGGGGGCATCTACGAGCAGTACTTC
>12|TRBV5-4|NA|TRBJ1-1|NA
CASSWGDTEAFF
TGTGCCAGCAGTTGGGGGGACACTGAAGCTTTCTTT
>14|TRBV28|NA|TRBJ2-4|NA
CASSTTTGSLIQYF
TGTGCCAGCAGCACGACGACAGGTTCGCTGATTCAGTACTTC
>15|TRBV5-1|TRBD1|TRBJ1-2|NA
CASSPWGQATYGYTF
TGCGCCAGCAGCCCGTGGGGACAGGCAACATATGGCTACACCTTC
>14|TRBV28|TRBD1|TRBJ1-2|NA
CASSLMGQFIGYTF
TGTGCCAGCAGTTTAATGGGACAGTTTATTGGCTACACCTTC
>13|TRBV14|TRBD2|TRBJ2-7|once
CASSQDGGNKQYF
TGTGCCAGCAGCCAAGACGGGGGGAATAAGCAGTACTTC
>12|TRBV30|NA|TRBJ2-2|few
CAWSESGGELFF
TGTGCCTGGAGTGAAAGCGGCGGGGAGCTGTTTTTT
>18|TRBV9|TRBD2|TRBJ2-3|NA
CASSVGTSGGDSTDTQYF
TGTGCCAGCAGCGTCGGGACTAGCGGGGGGGATAGCACAGATACGCAGTATTTT
>14|TRBV28|TRBD1|TRBJ2-7|NA
CASRRQGSSYEQYF
TGTGCCAGCAGGAGACAGGGGTCTTCCTACGAGCAGTACTTC
>15|TRBV6-1|TRBD1|TRBJ2-3|NA
CASSPGTGSADTQYF
TGTGCCAGCAGTCCCGGGACAGGGAGTGCAGATACGCAGTATTTT
>17|TRBV11-3|TRBD1|TRBJ2-2|once
CASSPLTGGDPPGELFF
TGTGCCAGCAGCCCCCTAACAGGGGGCGATCCTCCCGGGGAGCTGTTTTTT